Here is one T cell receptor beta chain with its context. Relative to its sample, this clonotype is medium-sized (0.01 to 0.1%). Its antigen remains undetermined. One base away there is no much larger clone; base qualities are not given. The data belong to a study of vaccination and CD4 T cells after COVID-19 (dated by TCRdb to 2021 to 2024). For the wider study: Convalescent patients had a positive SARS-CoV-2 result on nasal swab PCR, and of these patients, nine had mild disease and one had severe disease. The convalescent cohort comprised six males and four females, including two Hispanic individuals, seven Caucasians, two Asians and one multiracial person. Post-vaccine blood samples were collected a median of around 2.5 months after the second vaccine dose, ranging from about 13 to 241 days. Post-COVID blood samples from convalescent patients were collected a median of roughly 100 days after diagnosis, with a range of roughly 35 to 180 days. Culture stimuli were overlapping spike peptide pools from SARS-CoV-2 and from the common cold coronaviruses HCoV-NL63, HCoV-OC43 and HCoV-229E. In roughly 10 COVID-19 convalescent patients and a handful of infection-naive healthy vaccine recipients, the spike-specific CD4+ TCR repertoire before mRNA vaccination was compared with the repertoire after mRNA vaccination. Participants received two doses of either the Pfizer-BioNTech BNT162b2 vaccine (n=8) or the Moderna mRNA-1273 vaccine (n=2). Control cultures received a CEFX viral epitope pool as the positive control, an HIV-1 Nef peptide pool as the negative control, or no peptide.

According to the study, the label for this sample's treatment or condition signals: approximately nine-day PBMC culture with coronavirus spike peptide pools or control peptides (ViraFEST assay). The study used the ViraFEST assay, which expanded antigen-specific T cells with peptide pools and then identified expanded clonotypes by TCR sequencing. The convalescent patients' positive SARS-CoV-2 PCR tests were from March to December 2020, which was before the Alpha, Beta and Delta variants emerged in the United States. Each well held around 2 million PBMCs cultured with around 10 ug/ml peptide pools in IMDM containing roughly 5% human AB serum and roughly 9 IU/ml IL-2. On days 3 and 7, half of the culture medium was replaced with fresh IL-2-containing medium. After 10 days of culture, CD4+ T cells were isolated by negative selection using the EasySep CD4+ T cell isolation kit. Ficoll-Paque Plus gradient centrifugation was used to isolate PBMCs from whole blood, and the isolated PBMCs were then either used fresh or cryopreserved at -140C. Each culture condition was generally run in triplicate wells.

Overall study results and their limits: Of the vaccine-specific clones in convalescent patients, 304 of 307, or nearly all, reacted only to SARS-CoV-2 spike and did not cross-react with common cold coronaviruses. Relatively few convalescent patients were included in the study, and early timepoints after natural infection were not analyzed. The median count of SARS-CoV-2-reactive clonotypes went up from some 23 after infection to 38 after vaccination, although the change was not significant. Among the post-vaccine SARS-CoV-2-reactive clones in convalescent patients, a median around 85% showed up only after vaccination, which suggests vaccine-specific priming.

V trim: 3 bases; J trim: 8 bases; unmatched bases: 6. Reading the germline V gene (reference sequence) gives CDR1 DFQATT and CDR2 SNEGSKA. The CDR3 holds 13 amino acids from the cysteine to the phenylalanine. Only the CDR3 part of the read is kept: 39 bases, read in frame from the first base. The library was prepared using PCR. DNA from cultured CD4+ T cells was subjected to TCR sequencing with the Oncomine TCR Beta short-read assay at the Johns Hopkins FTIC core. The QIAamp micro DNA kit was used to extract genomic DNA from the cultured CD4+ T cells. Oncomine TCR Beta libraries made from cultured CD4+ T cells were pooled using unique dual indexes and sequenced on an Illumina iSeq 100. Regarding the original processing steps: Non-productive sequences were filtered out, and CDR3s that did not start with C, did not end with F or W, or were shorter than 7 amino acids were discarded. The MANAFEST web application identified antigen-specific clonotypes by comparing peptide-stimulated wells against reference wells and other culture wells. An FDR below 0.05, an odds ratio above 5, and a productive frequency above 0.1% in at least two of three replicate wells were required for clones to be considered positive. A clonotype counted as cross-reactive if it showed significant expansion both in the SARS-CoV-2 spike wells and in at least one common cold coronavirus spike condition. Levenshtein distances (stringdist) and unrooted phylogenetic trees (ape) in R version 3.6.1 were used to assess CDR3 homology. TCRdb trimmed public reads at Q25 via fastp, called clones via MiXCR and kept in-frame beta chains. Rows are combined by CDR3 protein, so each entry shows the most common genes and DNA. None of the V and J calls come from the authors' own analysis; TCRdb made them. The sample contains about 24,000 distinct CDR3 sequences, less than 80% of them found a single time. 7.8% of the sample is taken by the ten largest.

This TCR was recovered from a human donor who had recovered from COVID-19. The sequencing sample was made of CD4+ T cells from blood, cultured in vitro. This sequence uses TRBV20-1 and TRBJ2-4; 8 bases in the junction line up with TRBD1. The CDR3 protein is CSARFRGLDIQYF. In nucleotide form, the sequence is TGCAGTGCTAGGTTCAGGGGGCTGGACATTCAGTACTTC.